The 5 T cell receptor beta chains presented below share a single source sample, sequenced in a study of radiation and T cells in renal cell carcinoma. The table came from immunoSEQ multiplex PCR; TCRdb's copy has only in-frame clones and leaves some out. The sample carries some 100,000 clones, 82% recorded once. Time point reported: baseline pretreatment blood. Treatment here: 15 Gy SBRT to primary tumor, nephrectomy 4 weeks later. Here the sequenced sample was blood, taken from a patient whose treatment included radiotherapy and nephrectomy. The receptors here all came from a man aged 60-69 years with renal cell carcinoma.

The J gene is TRBJ1-1, the V gene TRBV5-1; D unclear. The CDR3 has 14 amino acids. The ends were cut back, 1 base at V and 2 bases at J, with 9 bases in the middle. Germline V lookup: CDR1 SGHRS, CDR2 YFSETQ. This CDR3 reads CASSLRVSNTEAFF. The CDR3 DNA reads TGCGCCAGCAGCTTGAGGGTTTCCAACACTGAAGCTTTCTTT.

The chain employs TRBV2 and TRBJ2-7, with D perhaps TRBD2 (6 bases). This CDR3 spans 11 amino acids. Looked up from germline, CDR1 is SNHLY and CDR2 is FYNNEI. V shed 7 bases and J shed 4 bases, with 8 bases lying between them. This chain's CDR3 is CASKGGYEQYF. The CDR3 DNA reads TGTGCCAGCAAGGGAGGTTACGAGCAGTACTTC. The full variable domain, in which reference TRBV2 and TRBJ2-7 provide the parts outside the CDR3, is EPEVTQTPSHQVTQMGQEVILRCVPISNHLYFYWYRQILGQKVEFLVSFYNNEISEKSEIFDDQFSVERPDGSNFTLKIRSTKLEDSAMYFCASKGGYEQYFGPGTRLTVT.

The chain links TRBV19 to TRBJ2-1; TRBD2 agrees at 10 bases. Germline assignment: CDR1 LNHDA and CDR2 SQIVND (reference sequence). V gave up 6 bases and J gave up 8 bases; unmatched junction bases: 16. The CDR3 contains 17 residues. The CDR3 DNA is TGTGCCAGTAGGGCTTTAACAGCGGGAGGGCCGGGAGATGAGCAGTTCTTC. This codes for CASRALTAGGPGDEQFF.

The chain is built from TRBV29-1 and TRBJ2-7; D is undetermined. The CDR3 extends over 11 amino acids. V dropped 5 bases and J dropped 2 bases, with 7 bases sitting between them. Germline assignment: CDR1 SQVTM and CDR2 ANQGSEA. CDR3 protein: CSVIWTYEQYF. In nucleotides, the CDR3 is TGCAGCGTTATTTGGACCTACGAGCAGTACTTC.

The chain carries TRBV6-1 and TRBJ2-3; D is perhaps TRBD1 (5 bases). The CDR3 spans 15 residues. Between the trimmed V and J ends, which lost 4 bases and 4 bases, there was a span of 15 bases. Germline V gene lookup returns CDR1 MNHNS and CDR2 SASEGT. CDR3 sequence (DNA): TGTGCCAGCAGTGGCCAGGGTGGCTCAGCAGATACGCAGTATTTT. It encodes CASSGQGGSADTQYF.